This is a list of T cell receptor beta chains from one sample in a study of blood T cell repertoires in COVID-19. TCRdb's copy holds only in-frame clones and misses some; the assay was immunoSEQ multiplex PCR. Of a few hundred thousand clones listed, around 87% were seen once; the top ten hold roughly a tenth. The source material was peripheral blood. The receptors originated from a woman aged 45-65 years with COVID-19, enrolled during active disease. CDR3s include the opening cysteine and the closing phenylalanine or tryptophan. Fields, in order: clone size, V gene, J gene, D gene, CDR3 DNA, CDR3 protein. D genes are given only for firm matches. Only part of the rows carry a size: once, few, many, or a class if the clone is expanded.

NA	TRBV11-3	TRBJ2-1	TRBD2	TGTGCCAGCAGCCCCCACGCGGGGGTTAATAATGAGCAGTTCTTC	CASSPHAGVNNEQFF
NA	TRBV5-1	TRBJ1-2	NA	TGCGCCAGCAGCCCCGAACGGGGACATTATGGCTACACCTTC	CASSPERGHYGYTF
NA	TRBV10-1	TRBJ2-3	NA	TGCGCCAGCAGTGGCGGGACCACGCAGTATTTT	CASSGGTTQYF
NA	TRBV19	TRBJ2-7	TRBD1	TGTGCCAGTGGGGACAGGGTCTACGAGCAGTACTTC	CASGDRVYEQYF
NA	TRBV5-1	TRBJ2-5	NA	TGCGCCAGCACCGCGACAGGACGATGGGAGACCCAGTACTTC	CASTATGRWETQYF
NA	TRBV5-1	TRBJ1-6	NA	TGCGCCAGCAGCTTGGGTGAAGGCAGCGGTAATTCACCCCTCCACTTT	CASSLGEGSGNSPLHF
few	TRBV5-8	TRBJ1-3	TRBD1	TGTGCCAGCAGCAGGGGACAGTTCATTTCTTCTGGAAACACCATATATTTT	CASSRGQFISSGNTIYF
NA	TRBV19	TRBJ1-1	NA	TGTGCCAGTAGAAGCAGGGGCAACACTGAAGCTTTCTTT	CASRSRGNTEAFF
NA	TRBV27	TRBJ1-1	NA	TGTGCCAGCAGTTCGACAGAGAACACTGAAGCTTTCTTT	CASSSTENTEAFF
few	TRBV4-3	TRBJ2-3	NA	TGCGCCAGCAGCCAAGTATCTAGCACAGATACGCAGTATTTT	CASSQVSSTDTQYF
NA	TRBV5-6	TRBJ1-2	NA	TGTGCCAGCAGCCAAGGACAGTTCCCGATCTATGGCTACACCTTC	CASSQGQFPIYGYTF
NA	TRBV19	TRBJ2-2	TRBD2	TGTGCCAGTAGCCCCCCTAGCGGGGGGGCGGGGACCGGGGAGCTGTTTTTT	CASSPPSGGAGTGELFF
NA	TRBV20-1	TRBJ1-4	NA	TGCAGTGCTAGTATTACGACCCCCGGGGGGGAAAAACTGTTTTTT	CSASITTPGGEKLFF
few	TRBV24-1	TRBJ1-5	NA	TGTGCCACCAGTGATTTCCGGGAACAGCCCCAGCATTTT	CATSDFREQPQHF
NA	TRBV5-6	TRBJ1-1	TRBD1	TGTGCCAGCAGCGCCGGGACAGGGGCCTACATGAACACTGAAGCTTTCTTT	CASSAGTGAYMNTEAFF
NA	TRBV2	TRBJ2-2	NA	TGTGCCAGCAGAGTCGACAAGGGAGCCGGGGAGCTGTTTTTT	CASRVDKGAGELFF
NA	TRBV29-1	TRBJ1-2	TRBD1	TGCAGCGTGGGGAGGCAGGGGGCCGGGGGCTACACCTTC	CSVGRQGAGGYTF
NA	TRBV6-4	TRBJ2-1	TRBD2	TGTGCCAGCAGCCCCGGGACTAGCTGGAATGAGCAGTTCTTC	CASSPGTSWNEQFF
NA	TRBV9	TRBJ1-2	NA	TGTGCCAGCAGCGTAATCACTAACTATGGCTACACCTTC	CASSVITNYGYTF
NA	TRBV28	TRBJ2-5	TRBD2	TGTGCCAGCAGTTTATGGACTAGCGGGGGGGATGAGACCCAGTACTTC	CASSLWTSGGDETQYF
NA	TRBV2	TRBJ1-2	TRBD1	TGTGCCAGCAGTCTGGACAGGGTAAATTACTTC	CASSLDRVNYF
NA	TRBV5-1	TRBJ2-3	TRBD2	TGCGCCAGCAGCTACACCGGGACTAGCGGGGGAGATACGCAGTATTTT	CASSYTGTSGGDTQYF
once	TRBV6-5	TRBJ1-5	TRBD1	TGTGCCAGCATTCGGGACAGGGGCTTCAATCAGCCCCAGCATTTT	CASIRDRGFNQPQHF
NA	TRBV20-1	TRBJ1-4	TRBD1	TGCAGTGCTAGTATTCGACAGGGGAAGCGAAAACTGTTTTTT	CSASIRQGKRKLFF